Each of the 10 T cell receptor beta chains below was sequenced from the same sample in a study of identical twins. TCRdb passed the 5' RACE reads through MiXCR, listing each CDR3 protein once. The table shows 650,000 to 800,000 distinct CDR3 sequences, with roughly 8% occurring only once. The same data also contributed to another study, on yellow fever vaccine responses in identical twins.

The sample taken for sequencing was PBMCs. These receptors originate from a young woman in good health.

This clonotype was detected ten times or more. This rearrangement joins TRBV12-3 or TRBV12-4 to TRBJ2-6; D is ambiguous. This CDR3 has 16 residues. V was trimmed by 2 bases and J by 0 bases, leaving 8 bases between them. The CDR3 DNA reads as TGTGCCAGCAGTTTATCGACGGTCTCTGGGGCCAACGTCCTGACTTTC. It translates to CASSLSTVSGANVLTF.

This clonotype was seen more than once but under ten times. The chain carries TRBV29-1 and TRBJ1-2; a possible D gene is TRBD1 (5 bases). V was pared by 4 bases and J by 2 bases, with 11 bases between. Germline loops: CDR1 SQVTM, CDR2 ANQGSEA. This CDR3 spans 13 amino acids. The CDR3 is CSVVQGRNYGYTF. CDR3 DNA sequence: TGCAGCGTTGTTCAGGGCAGGAACTATGGCTACACCTTC.

This clonotype was counted ten times or more. V is TRBV6-2 or TRBV6-3 and J is TRBJ2-1; D is perhaps TRBD1 (5 bases). Germline values: CDR1 MNHEY, CDR2 SVGEGT. CDR3 length equals 16 residues. Trimming cost V 0 bases and J 0 bases, with 9 bases left between them. CDR3 in DNA: TGTGCCAGCAGTTACTCTGCGGACACCTCCTACAATGAGCAGTTCTTC. As protein: CASSYSADTSYNEQFF.

This clonotype was seen only a few times. This chain links TRBV4-1 with TRBJ2-7; the match to TRBD1 covers 7 bases. Looked up from germline, CDR1 is MGHRA and CDR2 is YSYEKL. This CDR3 comprises 16 residues. Trimming cost V 0 bases and J 2 bases; bases outside gene matches: 7. The CDR3 DNA reads TGCGCCAGCAGCCAAGATCGACAGGGAATACCCTACGAGCAGTACTTC. Protein: CASSQDRQGIPYEQYF.

The rearrangement joins TRBV28 to TRBJ2-7; a possible D gene is TRBD1 (6 bases). This CDR3 region has 16 residues. In germline, CDR1 is MDHEN, CDR2 SYDVKM. Trimming pared 8 bases from V and 4 bases from J, leaving 24 bases between. CDR3 in amino acids: CASGKDSSRAPYEQYF. CDR3 in DNA: TGTGCCAGCGGTAAGGACAGTTCGAGAGCTCCTTACGAGCAGTACTTC. The complete variable domain, with remaining parts taken from reference TRBV28 and TRBJ2-7, reads DVKVTQSSRYLVKRTGEKVFLECVQDMDHENMFWYRQDPGLGLRLIYFSYDVKMKEKGDIPEGYSVSREKKERFSLILESASTNQTSMYLCASGKDSSRAPYEQYFGPGTRLTVT.

The rearrangement links TRBV29-1 to TRBJ2-3; D is ambiguous. Germline V gives CDR1 SQVTM, CDR2 ANQGSEA. V lost 1 base to trimming and J lost 2 bases, with 7 bases between them. The CDR3 runs to 13 residues. CDR3 sequence (DNA): TGCAGCGTTGAAGGCAGAGTCACAGATACGCAGTATTTT. This translates into CSVEGRVTDTQYF.

V is TRBV5-1 and J is TRBJ2-5; D remains ambiguous. V lost 0 bases and J lost 1, with 13 bases in between. Germline CDR1 SGHRS, CDR2 YFSETQ. The CDR3 contains 16 residues. The CDR3 DNA reads as TGCGCCAGCAGCTTGGGAGGCAGGAGTATCCAAGAGACCCAGTACTTC. Its translation: CASSLGGRSIQETQYF.

This clonotype was seen more than once but under ten times. The rearrangement uses TRBV29-1 and TRBJ2-1, with 11 bases that match TRBD1. Unmatched junction bases numbered 7, after V lost 5 bases and J lost 7 bases. This CDR3 has 14 amino acids. Germline assignment: CDR1 SQVTM and CDR2 ANQGSEA. In DNA, the CDR3 is TGCAGCGTTCCAGGACAGGGGGCGTATAATGAGCAGTTCTTC. Translation gives CSVPGQGAYNEQFF.

This clonotype was picked up a small number of times. The rearrangement uses TRBV28 and TRBJ2-1; possible D gene TRBD2, 6 bases. Germline lookup yields CDR1 MDHEN and CDR2 SYDVKM. The CDR3 runs 17 residues. V dropped 2 bases and J dropped 0 bases, with 14 bases sitting between them. The CDR3 coding sequence is TGTGCCAGCAGTTTACTATCGGGAGTCAGCTCCTACAATGAGCAGTTCTTC. Encoded protein: CASSLLSGVSSYNEQFF.

This clonotype was recorded many times. The chain links TRBV15 to TRBJ1-5; D ambiguous. Germline CDR1 LNHNV, CDR2 YYDKDF (reference sequence). This CDR3 has 14 residues. The V gene lost 1 base and the J gene lost 11 bases, with 15 bases spanning the gap. For the CDR3, the DNA is TGTGCCACCAGCAGAGGAGGGTCCGAATGGGCCCAGCATTTT. Its protein is CATSRGGSEWAQHF.